This TCR beta chain is drawn from a study of T cells in Graves' hyperthyroidism and ophthalmopathy. RNA transcripts served as the template for amplifying TCR beta CDR3 regions. TCR CDR3 underwent first-round RT-PCR with the HTBI primer set. TCRdb analysed the multiplex PCR reads with MiXCR anew, one entry per CDR3 protein. The data hold roughly 500,000 distinct CDR3 sequences, with more than 15% observed a single time. Germline CDR1 and CDR2: SEHNR and FQNEAQ (reference sequence). V lost 6 bases and J lost 7, with 19 bases in between. The CDR3 covers 15 residues. This clonotype was found many times. This chain joins TRBV7-9 and TRBJ1-5; tentatively, D is TRBD1 (6 bases). The sequenced material came from blood. The source is a woman between 25 and 40 years old with Graves' ophthalmopathy. In DNA form, the CDR3 reads TGTGCCAGCAGTACGTCCGGGACAACGTCCCAGCCCCAGCATTTT. The encoded protein is CASSTSGTTSQPQHF.